The 16 T cell receptor beta chains given below trace back to one sample, sequenced in a study of siplizumab effects on memory and regulatory T cells. This table comes from immunoSEQ multiplex PCR, and its TCRdb copy is limited to in-frame clones, with some not included. The table shows 75,000 to 100,000 clones, with 94% occurring only once. The sample taken for sequencing was non-Treg CD4+ T cells sorted from blood. Receptor source: a human donor in good health.

This clone was picked up one time. For the CDR3, the DNA is TGTGCCAGCAGCGTCGTGCCTAGCGGGTCCTACGAGCAGTACTTC. It is translated as CASSVVPSGSYEQYF. The chain links TRBV7-9 to TRBJ2-7, with 8 bases matching TRBD2. Germline-derived CDR1 and CDR2 are SEHNR and FQNEAQ (reference sequence). V shed 5 bases, J shed 1 base, and the junction held 7 bases outside the gene matches. This CDR3 has 15 residues. Full variable domain (missing parts from reference TRBV7-9 and TRBJ2-7): DTGVSQNPRHKITKRGQNVTFRCDPISEHNRLYWYRQTLGQGPEFLTYFQNEAQLEKSRLLSDRFSAERPKGSFSTLEIQRTEQGDSAMYLCASSVVPSGSYEQYFGPGTRLTVT.

As to this clone: The same CDR3 is also encoded by other DNA sequences in this sample. CDR3 sequence: CASSVGGTPQETQYF. The DNA of the CDR3 is TGTGCCAGCAGCGTAGGTGGGACACCACAAGAGACCCAGTACTTC. The chain has TRBV9 and TRBJ2-5, with D tentatively TRBD1 (6 bases). V dropped 0 bases and J dropped 2 bases, with 11 bases sitting between them. CDR3 length: 15 residues. Germline V gene data show CDR1 as SGDLS and CDR2 as YYNGEE.

The chain couples TRBV6-5 to TRBJ2-7; TRBD2 might be the D (5 bases). The germline gives CDR1 MNHEY, CDR2 SVGAGI. The CDR3 is 16 amino acids. The V and J ends lost 0 bases and 1 base respectively, with 13 bases between them. The CDR3 loop is CASSYSDSLTSYEQYF. CDR3 DNA: TGTGCCAGCAGTTACTCGGACTCTTTAACATCCTACGAGCAGTACTTC.

The chain combines TRBV6-4 with TRBJ2-2, with TRBD2 identical over 12 bases. V lost 8 bases and J lost 8; bases outside the gene matches: 6. CDR1 is MRHNA, CDR2 SNTAGT, per germline. This CDR3 comprises 14 residues. In DNA, the CDR3 is TGTGCCAGCTCCGGACTAGCGGGAAAGGGGGAGCTGTTTTTT. Translated, it gives CASSGLAGKGELFF.

The sample holds one count of this clone. The V and J genes are TRBV6-5 and TRBJ1-1; 9 bases match TRBD1. V lost 6 bases, J lost 5 bases, and 4 bases stayed unmatched. CDR1 MNHEY and CDR2 SVGAGI come from the germline V gene. The CDR3 sequence is 13 residues long. CDR3 in amino acids: CASSYRGRTEAFF. The CDR3 DNA sequence: TGTGCCAGCAGCTACAGGGGGCGAACTGAAGCTTTCTTT.

V is TRBV10-3 and J is TRBJ2-6, with D unclear. Trimming pared 3 bases from V and 4 bases from J, leaving 16 bases between. Germline assignment: CDR1 ENHRY and CDR2 SYGVKD. The CDR3 contains 17 residues. The CDR3 DNA reads TGTGCCATCAGTGAACTCGAAACCGGTACGGGGGCCAACGTCCTGACTTTC. Protein product: CAISELETGTGANVLTF.

The sample holds one count of this clone. Distinct nucleotide sequences in the sample also encode this CDR3. The genes are TRBV19 and TRBJ1-5, with unresolved D. V was shortened by 1 base and J by 4 bases, with 2 bases between the two germline ends. This CDR3 has 12 residues. Germline assignment: CDR1 LNHDA and CDR2 SQIVND (reference sequence). CDR3 sequence: CASSIVNQPQHF. DNA for the CDR3: TGTGCCAGTAGTATAGTAAATCAGCCCCAGCATTTT.

The V call is TRBV9, the J call TRBJ2-3; unclear D gene. CDR3 size: 14 residues. Deletions cut 4 bases from V and 0 bases from J, with 9 bases between. Looked up from germline, CDR1 is SGDLS and CDR2 is YYNGEE. The CDR3 sequence: CASSLRGSTDTQYF. CDR3 nucleotide sequence: TGTGCCAGCAGCTTGAGAGGCAGCACAGATACGCAGTATTTT.

The chain has TRBV10-3 and TRBJ2-7; 7 positions match TRBD1. CDR1 and CDR2 (germline): ENHRY, SYGVKD. V lost 10 bases, J lost 1 base, and 4 bases stayed unmatched. The CDR3 has 12 residues. The CDR3 region has the DNA TGTGCCACCGAGGGACAGTCCTACGAGCAGTACTTC. This gives the protein CATEGQSYEQYF.

The chain couples TRBV27 to TRBJ1-1; a possible D gene is TRBD1 (5 bases). Germline V gene data show CDR1 as MNHEY and CDR2 as SMNVEV (reference sequence). The V end was cut by 5 bases, the J end by 4 bases, with 11 bases between. This CDR3 is 13 amino acids long. The DNA for the CDR3 is TGTGCCAGCAGTCCACTGGGGGGCACTGAAGCTTTCTTT. This codes for CASSPLGGTEAFF.

The chain links TRBV4-3 to TRBJ2-1; D is undetermined. The length of the CDR3 is 13 residues. Per the germline V gene, CDR1 is LGHNA and CDR2 is YSLEER. The germline V and J ends were trimmed by 3 bases and 4 bases, with 7 bases remaining between them. In DNA, the CDR3 is TGCGCCAGCAGCCAGGACGTATACAATGAGCAGTTCTTC. It specifies CASSQDVYNEQFF.

This clone was recorded once. The chain links TRBV9 to TRBJ1-2, with D unclear. The CDR3 length is 11 residues. Trimming took off 1 base at V and 9 bases at J, with 7 bases between the two ends. Per the germline V gene, CDR1 is SGDLS and CDR2 is YYNGEE. Here the CDR3 reads CASSVSGSYTF. DNA for the CDR3: TGTGCCAGCAGCGTAAGCGGGAGCTACACCTTC.

This chain connects TRBV19 to TRBJ1-1; tentative D call: TRBD1 (5 bases). V gave up 5 bases and J gave up 4 bases, with 11 bases separating them. Germline CDR1 and CDR2: LNHDA and SQIVND (reference sequence). This CDR3 spans 13 amino acids. CDR3 sequence (DNA): TGTGCCAGTAGTGGATCTAGGGGCACTGAAGCTTTCTTT. This gives the protein CASSGSRGTEAFF.

J is TRBJ2-3 and V is TRBV12-5; D gene ambiguous. CDR3 length equals 15 residues. Germline V gene data show CDR1 as LGHNT and CDR2 as FRNRAP. Trimming removed 0 bases at V and 0 bases at J, with 7 bases between. In DNA form, the CDR3 reads TGTGCTAGTGGTTTGGTAATGGCTAGCACAGATACGCAGTATTTT. Translation: CASGLVMASTDTQYF.

This clone was seen only a few times. This chain uses TRBV11-2 with TRBJ2-7; TRBD1 agrees at 7 bases. Trimming at V came to 5 bases and at J to 2 bases, leaving 6 bases not matched to a gene. Germline V lookup: CDR1 SGHAT, CDR2 FQNNGV. The CDR3 contains 14 residues. CDR3: CASSVDRVTYEQYF. CDR3 bases: TGTGCCAGCAGCGTCGACAGGGTAACCTACGAGCAGTACTTC.

The chain uses TRBV4-1 and TRBJ1-6; possibly TRBD1 for D (5 bases). The V gene's germline CDR1 is MGHRA and CDR2 YSYEKL. This CDR3 spans 17 amino acids. V shed 2 bases and J shed 6 bases, with 17 bases lying between them. In DNA form, the CDR3 reads TGCGCCAGCAGCCAAAGGGCAGGGTGGGGGGTTAATTCACCCCTCCACTTT. The encoded protein is CASSQRAGWGVNSPLHF.